The rows below give T cell receptor beta chains drawn from one sample of a study of shared clonotypes between healthy human individuals. Sequenced by immunoSEQ multiplex PCR; TCRdb stores in-frame clones only, minus some. The table has about 2.4 million clones, under 95% seen once. Sequencing was performed on naive CD4+ T cells from PBMCs. These receptors were collected from a man aged 18 to 35 in good health. Some clones in this sample may be carry-over from other donors' samples. Both conserved end residues are part of each CDR3. D genes are given only for firm matches. Clone size is not always given. Where it is, it says once, few, many or a class for expanded clones.

TRBV9	TRBJ2-3	NA	NA	TGTGCCAGCAGCGTACTTGGAGGGAGTGCAGATACGCAGTATTTT	CASSVLGGSADTQYF
TRBV27	TRBJ2-1	NA	TRBD2	TGTGCCAGCAGTTCAATAACTAGCGGGACCTACAATGAGCAGTTCTTC	CASSSITSGTYNEQFF
TRBV7-6	TRBJ2-7	NA	NA	TGTGCCAGCAGCTTAGAATCCCCGACTAGAGAAGCTTACCGCTCCTACGAGCAGTACTTC	CASSLESPTREAYRSYEQYF
TRBV4-1	TRBJ1-4	NA	TRBD1	TGCGCCAGCAGCCCAAGACAGGGGCAGGGGGAAAAACTGTTTTTT	CASSPRQGQGEKLFF
TRBV5-8	TRBJ2-3	NA	TRBD1	TGTGCCAGCAGCCCTGGACAGGCCACCCGCACAGATACGCAGTATTTT	CASSPGQATRTDTQYF
TRBV7-3	TRBJ2-5	NA	NA	TGTGCCAGCAGCGTTGAGCGTGGGGAGACCCAGTACTTC	CASSVERGETQYF
TRBV18	TRBJ2-1	NA	NA	TGTGCCAGCTCACCCTATCCAGATGTCTCCTACAATGAGCAGTTCTTC	CASSPYPDVSYNEQFF
TRBV28	TRBJ1-5	few	NA	TGTGCCAGCAGAGCGGGTCAGCCCCAGCATTTT	CASRAGQPQHF
TRBV5-1	TRBJ2-7	NA	TRBD1	TGCGCCAGCAGCTTGTTTTTAGGGACAGGGGAGGGCGAGCAGTACTTC	CASSLFLGTGEGEQYF
TRBV2	TRBJ2-7	NA	TRBD2	TGTGCCAGCAGTGCCCCTAGCGGGGCCTCCTACGAGCAGTACTTC	CASSAPSGASYEQYF
TRBV4-1	TRBJ2-3	NA	NA	TGCGCCAGCAGCCATCCGGGCCTGGGAGATACGCAGTATTTT	CASSHPGLGDTQYF
TRBV6-6	TRBJ2-6	NA	NA	TGTGCCAGCAGTACCGGGGAGTGGGCCAACGTCCTGACTTTC	CASSTGEWANVLTF
TRBV7-2	TRBJ2-7	once	NA	TGTGCCAGCAGCTTAGCAGGGGGTGGCTACGAGCAGTACTTC	CASSLAGGGYEQYF
TRBV28	TRBJ2-7	NA	NA	TGTGCCACCAAGACCGGAGGACTCGACGAGCAGTACTTC	CATKTGGLDEQYF
TRBV28	TRBJ2-5	NA	NA	TGTGCCAGCAGTTTAAGCCACCCGCAAGAGACCCAGTACTTC	CASSLSHPQETQYF
TRBV19	TRBJ2-7	NA	TRBD2	TGTGCCAGTAGTATCGGGGGGGCCCGGTCGTACGAGCAGTACTTC	CASSIGGARSYEQYF
TRBV19	TRBJ2-5	NA	TRBD1	TGTGCCAGTAGTAACGGACAGGGGGGAGAGACCCAGTACTTC	CASSNGQGGETQYF
TRBV7-8	TRBJ1-1	once	TRBD1	TGTGCCAGCAGCGCACGTCCGGGACAGGGGAACACTGAAGCTTTCTTT	CASSARPGQGNTEAFF
TRBV10-3	TRBJ2-3	NA	NA	TGTGCCATCACCCCCGGCTTGACAGGTCCATCCGGAGATACGCAGTATTTT	CAITPGLTGPSGDTQYF
TRBV29-1	TRBJ2-7	NA	NA	TGCAGCGTTGGCCACCGACAGGCCTACGAGCAGTACTTC	CSVGHRQAYEQYF
TRBV2	TRBJ2-2	NA	NA	TGTGCCAGCAGTGAAGGCCCAGACGGGGAGCTGTTTTTT	CASSEGPDGELFF
TRBV5-4	TRBJ1-1	NA	NA	TGTGCCAGCAGCTTGGACAGGGCGACGATGGGCACTGAAGCTTTCTTT	CASSLDRATMGTEAFF
TRBV28	TRBJ2-1	NA	TRBD2	TGTGCCAGCAGTTTTACGGCGGGAGGGAATGAGCAGTTCTTC	CASSFTAGGNEQFF
TRBV4-2	TRBJ2-1	NA	NA	TGTGCCAGCAGCCCAGGCAGTCTATACAATGAGCAGTTCTTC	CASSPGSLYNEQFF
TRBV2	TRBJ1-2	NA	NA	TGTGCCAGCAGTTCGTCACGGGGGGGGTACGGCTACACCTTC	CASSSSRGGYGYTF
TRBV5-4	TRBJ2-3	NA	NA	TGTGCCAGCAGCCGGACAGGACTAGCAAGCACAGATACGCAGTATTTT	CASSRTGLASTDTQYF
TRBV27	TRBJ1-5	once	NA	TGTGCCAGCAGTTTATCTGGGTACCAGCCCCAGCATTTT	CASSLSGYQPQHF
TRBV29-1	TRBJ2-1	NA	NA	TGCAGCGTAGGGACTTACAATGAGCAGTTCTTC	CSVGTYNEQFF
TRBV6-1	TRBJ2-7	NA	TRBD1	TGTGCCAGCAGGACAGGGTGGTCCTACGAGCAGTACTTC	CASRTGWSYEQYF
TRBV7-2	TRBJ2-1	NA	NA	TGTGCCAGCAGCTTAGAGGCCCCCTTAGGCAATGAGCAGTTCTTC	CASSLEAPLGNEQFF
TRBV10-3	TRBJ1-1	NA	NA	TGTGCCATCAGTGAGTTGGGCTGGAGCACTGAAGCTTTCTTT	CAISELGWSTEAFF
TRBV19	TRBJ1-3	NA	NA	TGTGCCAGTAGTCCTTCGACACAATATGGAAACACCATATATTTT	CASSPSTQYGNTIYF
TRBV5-1	TRBJ1-2	NA	NA	TGCGCCAGCAGCCTCCGGGCCGACTATGGCTACACCTTC	CASSLRADYGYTF
TRBV28	TRBJ2-5	NA	NA	TGTGCCAGCAGTTTATCAGGGCAGGGGGGATCAGAGACCCAGTACTTC	CASSLSGQGGSETQYF
TRBV4-1	TRBJ2-7	NA	NA	TGCGCCAGCAGCCTCCCTGGGGTCAGCTACGAGCAGTACTTC	CASSLPGVSYEQYF
TRBV18	TRBJ2-2	NA	TRBD2	TGTGCCAGCTCACCACAGCTAGCGGGAGGAGAAACCGGGGAGCTGTTTTTT	CASSPQLAGGETGELFF
TRBV2	TRBJ1-1	NA	TRBD1	TGTGCCAGCAGTGTCCCGGGACAGGGGTCCGGGAACACTGAAGCTTTCTTT	CASSVPGQGSGNTEAFF
TRBV11-2	TRBJ1-1	few	TRBD1	TGTGCCAGCAACGCCGGGACAGGGTACACTGAAGCTTTCTTT	CASNAGTGYTEAFF
TRBV18	TRBJ2-7	once	TRBD1	TGTGCCAGCTCACAACTAGACAGGGCGGAGCAGTACTTC	CASSQLDRAEQYF
TRBV6-1	TRBJ2-6	NA	TRBD1	TGTGCCAGCAGTGACCGGGACAGGGTCTCTGGGGCCAACGTCCTGACTTTC	CASSDRDRVSGANVLTF
TRBV28	TRBJ2-7	once	NA	TGTGCCAGCAGTCCCCATGCAGCGGGCTCCTACGAGCAGTACTTC	CASSPHAAGSYEQYF
TRBV18	TRBJ2-5	NA	NA	TGTGCCAGCTCACCGCTGGGGGGTGAGTCTCAAGAGACCCAGTACTTC	CASSPLGGESQETQYF
TRBV28	TRBJ1-2	NA	NA	TGTGCCAGCAGTACCCCCGGCAGGGTAGGTGGCTACACCTTC	CASSTPGRVGGYTF
TRBV28	TRBJ2-3	NA	NA	TGTGCCAGCAGAGAGCGGGTTAGCACAGATACGCAGTATTTT	CASRERVSTDTQYF